The table lists the clone carrying this T cell receptor beta chain with a few counts. Its antigen is still unknown. This sample is part of a study of Ad26.COV2.S vaccination and SARS-CoV-2 variants. Findings and limits, study-wide: Recipients of either vaccine or placebo displayed similar breadth of non-spike TCRs. There was a possibility that the TCR breadth and depth analyses underestimated total T cell responses.

Treatment described: some 19 received Ad26.COV2.S at low or high dose, single or two shots; about 5 received placebo; per-sample allocation not given. Repertoires come from day 63 after the first vaccine or placebo injection. A Boston donor was an adult aged 18-55 years. Ad26 vector vaccine expressed Wuhan-strain SARS-CoV-2 spike. This CDR3 is 15 amino acids long. Losses at the gene ends were 6 bases for V and 5 bases for J; bases not matched to a gene: 12. Germline assignment: CDR1 SGHTA and CDR2 FQGNSA. Some clones are missing from TCRdb's copy, which holds only in-frame ones; the method was immunoSEQ multiplex PCR. The repertoire includes about 390,000 clones, around 93% of them detected once, and around 1.7% sits in the top ten.

The sequencing here drew on peripheral blood, taken in a trial of Ad26.COV2.S vaccine versus placebo. The sequence was collected from a person aged 18 to 59 who received the Ad26.COV2.S COVID-19 vaccine or a placebo. This chain uses TRBV7-2 with TRBJ2-7; 8 bases match TRBD1. The CDR3 bases are TGTGCCAGCAGTCGACCGGGACAGGCCATCGACGAGCAGTACTTC. As protein: CASSRPGQAIDEQYF.